This TCR beta chain was identified in a study of T cell responses to AZD1222 COVID-19 vaccine. Study as a whole: The study pooled second doses at about 4 or about 12 weeks. Findings and limits, study-wide: Repertoire samples came only from after the peak T cell response. Among vaccine-associated CD4 TCRs, coverage spanned spike, with dominance at 160-218 and 743-854.

Trimming removed 6 bases from V and 2 bases from J, with 7 bases in between. CDR3 length: 13 amino acids. Germline V gene data show CDR1 as SEHNR and CDR2 as FQNEAQ (reference sequence). Worth noting for this clone: Its antigen is currently unknown.

The assay was immunoSEQ multiplex PCR, and TCRdb's table has in-frame clones only and misses some. Seen here are about 120,000 clones, about 90% observed once, and the top ten hold around 10%. The specimen comprised peripheral blood, sampled on day 0 of AZD1222 vaccination. The rearrangement uses TRBV7-9 and TRBJ1-4; no firm D call. This sequence originates from an adult in good health. Here the CDR3 DNA reads TGTGCCAGCAGTCTGGGGACTAATGAAAAACTGTTTTTT. Translation gives CASSLGTNEKLFF.